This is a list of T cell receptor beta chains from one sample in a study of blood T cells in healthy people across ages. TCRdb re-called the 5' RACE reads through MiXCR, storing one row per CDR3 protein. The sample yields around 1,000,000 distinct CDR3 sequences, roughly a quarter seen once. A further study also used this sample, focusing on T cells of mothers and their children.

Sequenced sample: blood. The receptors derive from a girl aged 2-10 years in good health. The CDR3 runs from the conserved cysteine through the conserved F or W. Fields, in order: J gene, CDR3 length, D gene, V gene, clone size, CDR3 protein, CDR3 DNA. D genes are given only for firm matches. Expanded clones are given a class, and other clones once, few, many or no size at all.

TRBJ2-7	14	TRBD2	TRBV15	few	CATSRDASGYEQYF	TGTGCCACCAGCAGAGATGCTAGCGGCTACGAGCAGTACTTC
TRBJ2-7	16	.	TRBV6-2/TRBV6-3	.	CASSYSKVSRVSEQYF	TGTGCCAGCAGTTACTCGAAAGTCTCCAGGGTCAGCGAGCAGTACTTC
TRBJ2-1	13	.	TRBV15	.	CATSSPLSNEQFF	TGTGCCACCAGCAGTCCTCTTTCAAATGAGCAGTTCTTC
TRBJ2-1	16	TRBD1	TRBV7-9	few	CASSSTGGRRYNEQFF	TGTGCCAGCAGCTCCACAGGGGGTCGCCGGTACAATGAGCAGTTCTTC
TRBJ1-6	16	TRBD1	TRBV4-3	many	CASSDSTGTGISPLHF	TGCGCCAGCAGCGACTCAACCGGGACAGGGATTTCACCCCTCCACTTT
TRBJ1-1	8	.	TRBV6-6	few	CASSFVFF	TGTGCCAGCAGTTTTGTTTTCTTT
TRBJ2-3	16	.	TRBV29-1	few	CSSRGESRGSTDTQYF	TGCAGCTCCAGGGGGGAGTCGAGAGGGAGCACAGATACGCAGTATTTT
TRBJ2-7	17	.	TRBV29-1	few	CSVEDISAAGSSYEQYF	TGCAGCGTTGAAGATATCAGTGCGGCGGGGAGCTCCTACGAGCAGTATTTC
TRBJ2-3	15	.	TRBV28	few	CASSPRGSGTDTQYF	TGTGCCAGCAGTCCCCGGGGCAGCGGCACAGATACGCAGTATTTT
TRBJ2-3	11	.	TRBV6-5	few	CASILQGVPYF	TGTGCCAGCATATTACAGGGTGTTCCGTATTTT
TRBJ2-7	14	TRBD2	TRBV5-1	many	CASSSTSGGYEQYF	TGCGCCAGCAGCTCGACTAGCGGGGGGTACGAGCAGTACTTC